This T cell receptor (beta chain) is drawn from a study of cytomegalovirus exposure and HLA in healthy donors. For the study at large: Roughly 170 million T cells yielded more than 90 million unique TCR beta sequences in earlier analysis. Early released data comprised 80 million to 90 million unique TCRs from HLA-typed donors.

Germline V gives CDR1 LNHNV, CDR2 YYDKDF (reference sequence). Trimming cost V 6 bases and J 3 bases; bases outside gene matches: 8. The CDR3 runs to 15 residues. All the people who gave samples were healthy bone marrow donors. Despite likely unrecorded immune exposures, the donors were nominally healthy at the time of sampling. Primers included in the PCR were 60 Vbeta and 13 Jbeta primers. Sequencing used immunoSEQ multiplex PCR; TCRdb keeps in-frame clones, though not all of them. The sample yields approximately 150,000 clones, around 86% seen once. This TCR was recovered from a woman in her twenties or thirties in good health and CMV-seronegative. V usage is TRBV15 and J usage is TRBJ2-1; 7 bases fit TRBD2. Sequencing was performed on PBMCs. The CDR3 protein is CATRLSGLDYNEQFF. CDR3 coding DNA: TGTGCCACCAGACTCTCCGGACTAGACTACAATGAGCAGTTCTTC.